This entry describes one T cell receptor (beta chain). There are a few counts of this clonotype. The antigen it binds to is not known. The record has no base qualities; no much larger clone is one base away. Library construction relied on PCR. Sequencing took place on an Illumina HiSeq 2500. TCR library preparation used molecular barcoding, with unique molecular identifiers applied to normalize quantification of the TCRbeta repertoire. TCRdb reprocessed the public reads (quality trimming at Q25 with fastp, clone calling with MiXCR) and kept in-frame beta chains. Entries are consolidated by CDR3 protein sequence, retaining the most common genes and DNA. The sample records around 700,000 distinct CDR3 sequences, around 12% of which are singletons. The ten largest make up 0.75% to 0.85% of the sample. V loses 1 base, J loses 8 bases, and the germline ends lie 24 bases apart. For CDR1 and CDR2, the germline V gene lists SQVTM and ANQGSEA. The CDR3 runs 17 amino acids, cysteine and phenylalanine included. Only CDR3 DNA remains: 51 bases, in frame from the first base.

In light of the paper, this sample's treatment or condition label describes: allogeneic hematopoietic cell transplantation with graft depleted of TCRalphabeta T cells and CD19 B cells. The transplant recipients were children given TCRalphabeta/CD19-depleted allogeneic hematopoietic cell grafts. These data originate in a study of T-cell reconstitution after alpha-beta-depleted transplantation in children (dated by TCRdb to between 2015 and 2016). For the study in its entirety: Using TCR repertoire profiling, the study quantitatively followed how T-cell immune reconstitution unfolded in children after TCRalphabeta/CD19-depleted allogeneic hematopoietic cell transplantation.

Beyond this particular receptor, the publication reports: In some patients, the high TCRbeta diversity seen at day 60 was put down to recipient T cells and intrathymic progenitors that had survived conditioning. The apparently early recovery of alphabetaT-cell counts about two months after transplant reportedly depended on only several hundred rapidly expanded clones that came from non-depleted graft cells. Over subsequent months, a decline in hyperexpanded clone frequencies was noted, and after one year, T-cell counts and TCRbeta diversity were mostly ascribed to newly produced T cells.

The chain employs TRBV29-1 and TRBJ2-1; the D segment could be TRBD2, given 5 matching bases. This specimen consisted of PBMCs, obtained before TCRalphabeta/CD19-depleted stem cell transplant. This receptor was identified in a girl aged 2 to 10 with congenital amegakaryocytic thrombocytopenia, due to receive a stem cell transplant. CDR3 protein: CSVEGLRDLPYRDEQFF. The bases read TGCAGCGTTGAAGGTCTCCGGGATCTGCCCTACCGCGATGAGCAGTTCTTC.